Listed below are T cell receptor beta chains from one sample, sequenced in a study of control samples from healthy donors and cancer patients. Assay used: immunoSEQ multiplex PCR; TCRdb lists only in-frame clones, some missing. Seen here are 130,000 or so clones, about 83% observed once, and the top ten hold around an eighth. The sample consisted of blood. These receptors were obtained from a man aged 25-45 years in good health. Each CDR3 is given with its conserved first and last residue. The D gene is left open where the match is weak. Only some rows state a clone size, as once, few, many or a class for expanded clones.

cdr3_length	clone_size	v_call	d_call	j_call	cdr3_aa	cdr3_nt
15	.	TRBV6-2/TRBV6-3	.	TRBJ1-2	CASSSHTGADYGYTF	TGTGCCAGCAGTTCCCACACTGGAGCGGACTATGGCTACACCTTC
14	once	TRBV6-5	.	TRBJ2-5	CASTVGRLGETQYF	TGTGCCAGCACCGTGGGACGTCTAGGGGAGACCCAGTACTTC
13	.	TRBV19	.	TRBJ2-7	CASTPTNSYEQYF	TGTGCCAGTACTCCGACAAACTCCTACGAGCAGTACTTC
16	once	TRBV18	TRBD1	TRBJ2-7	CASSPLGQEGSYEQYF	TGTGCCAGCTCACCTCTGGGACAGGAGGGCTCCTACGAGCAGTACTTC
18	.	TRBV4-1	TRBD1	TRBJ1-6	CASSQELYPGGSNSPLHF	TGCGCCAGCAGCCAAGAACTCTACCCAGGGGGAAGTAATTCACCCCTCCACTTT
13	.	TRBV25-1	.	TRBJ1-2	CASSATATYGYTF	TGTGCCAGCAGTGCTACAGCAACCTATGGCTACACCTTC
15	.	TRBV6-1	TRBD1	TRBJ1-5	CASSDLQGASQPQHF	TGTGCCAGCAGTGACCTTCAGGGGGCTTCTCAGCCCCAGCATTTT
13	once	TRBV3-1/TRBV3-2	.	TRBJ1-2	CASSPALRQGYTF	TGTGCCAGCAGCCCGGCCTTAAGACAAGGCTACACCTTC
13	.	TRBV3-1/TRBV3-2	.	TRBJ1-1	CASSQQGYTEAFF	TGTGCCAGCAGCCAACAGGGTTACACTGAAGCTTTCTTT
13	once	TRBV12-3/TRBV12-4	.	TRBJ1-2	CASSLRGARGYTF	TGTGCCAGCAGTTTGAGGGGGGCCCGAGGCTACACCTTC
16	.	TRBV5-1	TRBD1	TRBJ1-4	CASSWGDRGTNEKLFF	TGCGCCAGCAGCTGGGGGGACAGGGGAACTAATGAAAAACTGTTTTTT
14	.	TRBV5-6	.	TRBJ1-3	CASSFSSIVHTIYF	TGTGCCAGCAGCTTTTCATCGATTGTACACACCATATATTTT
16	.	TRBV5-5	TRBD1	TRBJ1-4	CASSFTTGGGNEKLFF	TGTGCCAGCAGTTTTACAACAGGGGGTGGAAATGAAAAACTGTTTTTT
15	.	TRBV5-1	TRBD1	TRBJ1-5	CASSLGQGGTQPQHF	TGCGCCAGCAGCCTAGGACAGGGGGGGACTCAGCCCCAGCATTTT
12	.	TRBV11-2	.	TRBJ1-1	CASSFPNTEAFF	TGTGCCAGTTCGTTCCCGAACACTGAAGCTTTCTTT
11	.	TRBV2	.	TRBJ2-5	CASKTEGTQYF	TGTGCCAGCAAGACCGAGGGGACCCAGTACTTC
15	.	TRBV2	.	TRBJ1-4	CASSEEGRSNEKLFF	TGTGCCAGCAGTGAAGAGGGCCGGAGTAATGAAAAACTGTTTTTT
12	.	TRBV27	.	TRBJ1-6	CASSEQDSPLHF	TGTGCCAGCAGCGAACAGGATTCACCCCTCCACTTT
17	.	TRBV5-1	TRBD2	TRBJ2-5	CASSWGTSTSRAETQYF	TGCGCCAGCAGCTGGGGGACTAGCACCTCCCGTGCCGAGACCCAGTACTTC
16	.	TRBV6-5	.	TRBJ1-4	CASSYSRGTVNEKLFF	TGTGCCAGCAGTTACTCGAGGGGAACGGTAAATGAAAAACTGTTTTTT
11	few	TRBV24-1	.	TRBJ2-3	CATSAGGTQYF	TGTGCCACCAGTGCAGGAGGGACGCAGTATTTT
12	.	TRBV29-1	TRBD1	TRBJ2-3	CSMDRGADTQYF	TGCAGCATGGACAGGGGGGCAGATACGCAGTATTTT
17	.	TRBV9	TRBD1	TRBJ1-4	CASSASTGEATNEKLFF	TGTGCCAGCAGCGCCTCGACAGGGGAGGCCACTAATGAAAAACTGTTTTTT
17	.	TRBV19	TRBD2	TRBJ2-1	CASSPLEGLAVYNEQFF	TGTGCCAGTAGTCCTCTCGAGGGTCTAGCGGTCTACAATGAGCAGTTCTTC
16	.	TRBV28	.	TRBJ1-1	CASSLFSSGMDTEAFF	TGTGCCAGCAGTTTATTCTCCAGTGGAATGGACACTGAAGCTTTCTTT
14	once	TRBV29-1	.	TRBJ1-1	CSVESKWVNTEAFF	TGCAGCGTTGAATCTAAGTGGGTCAACACTGAAGCTTTCTTT
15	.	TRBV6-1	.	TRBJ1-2	CASSEGWVMNYGYTF	TGTGCCAGCAGTGAAGGCTGGGTGATGAACTATGGCTACACCTTC
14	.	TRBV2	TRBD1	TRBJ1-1	CASRLTGGNTEAFF	TGTGCCAGCAGGCTGACAGGGGGAAACACTGAAGCTTTCTTT
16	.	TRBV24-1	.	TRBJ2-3	CATSDDAVVGTDTQYF	TGTGCCACCAGTGATGACGCGGTGGTGGGCACAGATACGCAGTATTTT
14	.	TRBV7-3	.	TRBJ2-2	CASSLGQYTGELFF	TGTGCCAGCAGCTTAGGCCAGTACACCGGGGAGCTGTTTTTT
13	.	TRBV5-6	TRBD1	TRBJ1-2	CASSPGQNYGYTF	TGTGCCAGCAGCCCGGGACAGAACTATGGCTACACCTTC
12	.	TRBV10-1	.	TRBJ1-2	CASGDGNYGYTF	TGCGCCAGCGGTGACGGTAACTATGGCTACACCTTC
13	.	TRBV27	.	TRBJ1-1	CASSSQVNTEAFF	TGTGCCAGCAGTTCCCAGGTGAACACTGAAGCTTTCTTT
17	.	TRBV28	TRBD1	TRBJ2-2	CASRPGRGNNWFGELFF	TGTGCCAGCAGACCCGGCAGGGGGAATAATTGGTTCGGGGAGCTGTTTTTT
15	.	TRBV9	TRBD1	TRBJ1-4	CASSFSTGGNEKLFF	TGTGCCAGCAGCTTCAGTACAGGGGGGAATGAAAAACTGTTTTTT
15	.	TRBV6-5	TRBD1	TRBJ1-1	CASSPRQGIDTEAFF	TGTGCCAGCAGTCCACGACAGGGGATCGACACTGAAGCTTTCTTT
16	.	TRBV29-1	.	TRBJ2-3	CSVEGGRSRVTDTQYF	TGCAGCGTTGAGGGGGGACGGTCCCGGGTAACAGATACGCAGTATTTT